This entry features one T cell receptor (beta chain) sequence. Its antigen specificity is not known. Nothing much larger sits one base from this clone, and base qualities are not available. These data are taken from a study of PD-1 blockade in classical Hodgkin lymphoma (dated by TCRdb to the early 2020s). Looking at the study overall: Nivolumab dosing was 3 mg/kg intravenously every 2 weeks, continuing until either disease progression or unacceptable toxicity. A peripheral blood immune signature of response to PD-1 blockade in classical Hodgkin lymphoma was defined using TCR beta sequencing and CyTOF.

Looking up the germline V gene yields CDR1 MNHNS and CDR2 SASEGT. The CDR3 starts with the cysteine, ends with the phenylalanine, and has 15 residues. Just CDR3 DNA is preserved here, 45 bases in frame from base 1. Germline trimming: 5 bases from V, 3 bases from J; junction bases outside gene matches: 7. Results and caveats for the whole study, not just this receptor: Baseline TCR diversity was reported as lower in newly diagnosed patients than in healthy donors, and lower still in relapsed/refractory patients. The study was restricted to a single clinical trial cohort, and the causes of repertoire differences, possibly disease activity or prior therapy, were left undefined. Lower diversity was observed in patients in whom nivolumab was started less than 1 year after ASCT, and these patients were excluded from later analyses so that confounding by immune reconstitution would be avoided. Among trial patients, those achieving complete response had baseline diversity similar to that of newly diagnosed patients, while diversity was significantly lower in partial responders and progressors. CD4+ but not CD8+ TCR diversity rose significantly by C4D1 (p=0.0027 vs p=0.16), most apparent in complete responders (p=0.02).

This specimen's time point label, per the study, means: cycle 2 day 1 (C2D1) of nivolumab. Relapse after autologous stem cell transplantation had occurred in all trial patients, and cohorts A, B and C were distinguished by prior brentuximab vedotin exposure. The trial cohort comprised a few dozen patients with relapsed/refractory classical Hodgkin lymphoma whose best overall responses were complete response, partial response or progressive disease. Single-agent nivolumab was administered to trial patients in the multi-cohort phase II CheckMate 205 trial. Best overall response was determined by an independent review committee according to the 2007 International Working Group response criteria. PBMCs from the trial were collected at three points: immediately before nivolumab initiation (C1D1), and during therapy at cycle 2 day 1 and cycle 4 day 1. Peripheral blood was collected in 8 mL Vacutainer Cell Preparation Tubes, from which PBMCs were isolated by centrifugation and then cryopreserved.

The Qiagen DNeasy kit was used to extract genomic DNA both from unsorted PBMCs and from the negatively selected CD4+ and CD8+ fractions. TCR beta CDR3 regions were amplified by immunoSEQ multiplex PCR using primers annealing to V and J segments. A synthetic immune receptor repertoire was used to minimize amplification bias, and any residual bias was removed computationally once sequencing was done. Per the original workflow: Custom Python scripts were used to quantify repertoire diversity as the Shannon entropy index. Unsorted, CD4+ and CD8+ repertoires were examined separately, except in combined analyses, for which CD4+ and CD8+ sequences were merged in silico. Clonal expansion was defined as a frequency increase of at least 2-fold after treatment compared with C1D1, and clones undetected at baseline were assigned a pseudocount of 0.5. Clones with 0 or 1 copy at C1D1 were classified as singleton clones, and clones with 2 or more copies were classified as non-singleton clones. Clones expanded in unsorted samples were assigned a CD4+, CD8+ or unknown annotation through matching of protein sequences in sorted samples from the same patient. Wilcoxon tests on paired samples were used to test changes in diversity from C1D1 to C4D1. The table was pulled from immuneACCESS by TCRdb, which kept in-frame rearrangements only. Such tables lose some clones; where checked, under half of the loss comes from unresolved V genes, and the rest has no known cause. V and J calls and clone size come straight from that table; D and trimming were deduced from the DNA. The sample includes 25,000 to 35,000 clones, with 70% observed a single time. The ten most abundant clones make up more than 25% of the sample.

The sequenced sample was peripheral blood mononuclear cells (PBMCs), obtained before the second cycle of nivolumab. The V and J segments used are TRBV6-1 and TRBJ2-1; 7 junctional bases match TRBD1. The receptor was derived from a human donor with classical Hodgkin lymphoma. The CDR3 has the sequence CASSHPDRFYNEQFF. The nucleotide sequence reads TGTGCCAGCAGTCATCCGGACAGGTTCTACAATGAGCAGTTCTTC.